These 14 T cell receptor beta chains were all obtained from the same sample, sequenced in a study of blood T cell repertoires in COVID-19. TCRdb keeps only in-frame clones here, not all; method: immunoSEQ multiplex PCR. The repertoire holds about 220,000 clones, with 75% to 90% as singletons. The sample was PBMCs or T cells enriched from blood (not recorded which). Receptor source: a woman aged 18-29 years in a cohort exposed to, infected with or recovered from COVID-19 (not recorded which).

The J gene is TRBJ1-1, the V gene TRBV5-1, with 12 bases lining up with TRBD1. J gave up 1 base and V 4 bases, and 5 bases lay outside the gene matches. This CDR3 is built from 16 residues. Per germline, CDR1 SGHRS and CDR2 YFSETQ. The CDR3, as DNA: TGCGCCAGCAGCAGAGGGACAGGGGGCACGAACACTGAAGCTTTCTTT. This encodes CASSRGTGGTNTEAFF. Full variable domain (rest looked up from reference TRBV5-1 and TRBJ1-1): KAGVTQTPRYLIKTRGQQVTLSCSPISGHRSVSWYQQTPGQGLQFLFEYFSETQRNKGNFPGRFSGRQFSNSRSEMNVSTLELGDSALYLCASSRGTGGTNTEAFFGQGTRLTVV.

This chain links TRBV19 with TRBJ2-5; weak D call: TRBD2 (6 bases). V lost 8 bases and J lost 5, with 6 bases in between. The germline V gene has CDR1 LNHDA and CDR2 SQIVND (reference sequence). The CDR3 is 10 amino acids. This chain's CDR3 is CASGGETQYF. The CDR3 DNA reads as TGTGCCAGTGGGGGGGAGACCCAGTACTTC.

The chain carries TRBV23-1 and TRBJ1-1; 7 nucleotides agree with TRBD1. TRBV23-1 is an ORF for which the function is uncertain. CDR3 length: 19 residues. V shed 3 bases and J 0 bases; nucleotides not matched to a gene: 16. The CDR3 here is CASSHFSGTDRSLNTEAFF. CDR3 DNA: TGCGCCAGCAGTCATTTCTCGGGGACGGACAGGTCATTGAACACTGAAGCTTTCTTT.

This chain connects TRBV5-6 to TRBJ2-3, with a weak D call TRBD1 (6 bases). Deletions cut 2 bases from V and 4 bases from J, with 17 bases between. CDR3 length: 16 residues. Germline V gene lookup returns CDR1 SGHDT and CDR2 YYEEEE. The CDR3 sequence is CASSFRSGTTSDTQYF. DNA of the CDR3: TGTGCCAGCAGCTTCAGGTCCGGGACAACCTCAGATACGCAGTATTTT.

The chain carries TRBV28 and TRBJ1-4; weak D call: TRBD1 (6 bases). Germline CDR1 and CDR2: MDHEN and SYDVKM. Trimming pared 7 bases from V and 6 bases from J, leaving 12 bases between. This CDR3 has 13 amino acids. The CDR3 coding sequence is TGTGCCAGCATACGGGACATATATGAAAAACTGTTTTTT. Its translation: CASIRDIYEKLFF.

The chain recombines TRBV14 with TRBJ1-2, with D possibly TRBD1 on 5 matching bases. CDR1 is SGHDN, CDR2 FVKESK, per germline. Trimming pared 0 bases from V and 8 bases from J, leaving 13 bases between. The CDR3 sequence is 14 residues long. CDR3 DNA: TGTGCCAGCAGCCAAGAGGCCAGGGCATCCGGCTACACCTTC. This sequence encodes CASSQEARASGYTF.

The chain links TRBV2 to TRBJ1-3; 9 bases are shared with TRBD1. After removal of 5 bases from V and 8 bases from J, the junction contained 13 bases not matched to a gene. Germline-derived CDR1 and CDR2 are SNHLY and FYNNEI. This CDR3 has 16 amino acids. The CDR3 nucleotides read TGTGCCAGCAGTACTCCCCCGTGGGACAGGGCGGACACCATATATTTT. The encoded protein is CASSTPPWDRADTIYF.

This clone was counted once. A junction end diverges from the germline sequence, so it may reflect a read error. J is TRBJ2-3 and V is TRBV11-1; 12 nucleotides agree with TRBD2. CDR3 length: 16 residues. Germline V CDR1 and CDR2: SGHAT, FQDESV (reference sequence). CDR3 DNA sequence: TGTGCCAGCAGTTTAGGACTAGCGGGGCTCACAGATACGCAGTATTTT. It encodes CASSLGLAGLTDTQYF.

J is TRBJ1-2 and V is TRBV13; D is possibly TRBD1 (6 bases). The CDR3 spans 12 residues. Germline V gene sequence: CDR1 PRHDT, CDR2 FYEKMQ (reference sequence). Trimming pared 5 bases from V and 4 bases from J, leaving 8 bases between. Here the CDR3 DNA reads TGTGCCAGCAGCGTGGGGGCCTATGGCTACACCTTC. It encodes CASSVGAYGYTF.

V and J are TRBV28 and TRBJ2-1; no clear D. V was shortened by 8 bases and J by 0 bases, with 14 bases between the two germline ends. This CDR3 has 15 residues. Germline CDR1 MDHEN, CDR2 SYDVKM. This chain's CDR3 is CASCIELNSYNEQFF. The DNA for the CDR3 is TGTGCCAGCTGCATCGAGCTTAACTCCTACAATGAGCAGTTCTTC.

The chain is built from TRBV21-1 and TRBJ1-6; the D call TRBD1 from the table was never checked on the DNA. TRBV21-1 counts as a pseudogene. The CDR3 is 16 amino acids. CDR3 region: CASSKVRTGVELPLHF. Here the CDR3 DNA reads TGTGCCAGCAGCAAAGTGCGAACAGGAGTAGAGTTACCCCTCCACTTT.

The V call is TRBV9, the J call TRBJ2-1; weak D call: TRBD2 (6 bases). CDR1 and CDR2 (germline): SGDLS, YYNGEE. This CDR3 contains 14 residues. Trimming pared 0 bases from V and 7 bases from J, leaving 11 bases between. For the CDR3, the DNA is TGTGCCAGCAGCGTAGGAAGTGGAGGGAATGAGCAGTTCTTC. Translation gives CASSVGSGGNEQFF.

The gene calls are TRBV28 and TRBJ2-7, with 9 bases matching TRBD1. V gave up 6 bases and J gave up 4 bases; unmatched junction bases: 13. This CDR3 region has 16 residues. CDR1 is MDHEN, CDR2 SYDVKM, per germline. The CDR3 region is CASRLRRGDRVYEQYF. As DNA, the CDR3 is TGTGCCAGCAGACTTCGGAGAGGGGACAGGGTGTACGAGCAGTACTTC.

The gene calls are TRBV5-1 and TRBJ2-1, with 7 bases fitting TRBD2. This CDR3 region has 17 residues. CDR1 and CDR2 (germline): SGHRS, YFSETQ. V gave up 3 bases and J gave up 9 bases; unmatched junction bases: 18. CDR3 sequence (DNA): TGCGCCAGCAGCTACTTGGGGGGGTTACCAGCAAAGGCTGAGCAGTTCTTC. Its translation is CASSYLGGLPAKAEQFF.